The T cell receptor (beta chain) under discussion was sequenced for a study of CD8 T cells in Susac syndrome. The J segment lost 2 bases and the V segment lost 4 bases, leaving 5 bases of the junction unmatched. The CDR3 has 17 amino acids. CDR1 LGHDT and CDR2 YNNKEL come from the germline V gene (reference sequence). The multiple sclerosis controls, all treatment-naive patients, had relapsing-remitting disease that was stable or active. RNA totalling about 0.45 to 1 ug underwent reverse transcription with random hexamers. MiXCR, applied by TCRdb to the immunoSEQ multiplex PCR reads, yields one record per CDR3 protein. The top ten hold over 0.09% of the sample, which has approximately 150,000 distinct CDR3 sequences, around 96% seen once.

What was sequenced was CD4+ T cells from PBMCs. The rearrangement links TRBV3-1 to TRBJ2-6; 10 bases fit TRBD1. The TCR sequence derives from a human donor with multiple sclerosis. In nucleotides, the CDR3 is TGTGCCAGCAGCCTGGGACAGGGGAGTGCTGGGGCCAACGTCCTGACTTTC. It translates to CASSLGQGSAGANVLTF.